The following is a TCR beta chain sequence with its context. The sample holds many counts of this clonotype. Its antigen is currently not known. One base away there is no much larger clone; base qualities are not given. The listed sequencing device is Illumina HiSeq 1500. TCRdb reprocessing: public reads trimmed at Q25 with fastp, clones called with MiXCR, in-frame beta chains kept. Each record represents a unique CDR3 protein, reported with the most common genes and DNA among its rows. The sample table holds 230,000 or so distinct CDR3 sequences, of which about 15% were seen once. Over 40% of the sample is in the top ten clones. This entry comes from a study of T cell repertoires in cytomegalovirus infection (dated 2019 in TCRdb). Regarding the complete study: The HLA type of each donor mattered for the analysis, because public TCR beta signatures pointed to carriage of CMV infection along with the matching HLA type.

Study-wide conclusions, independent of this receptor: The ex vivo response was dominated by HLA-C-restricted CMV-specific TCR beta clonotypes, which also provided the single most frequent clonotype in two of eight donors. In both this cohort and an independent roughly 400-donor cohort, the cumulative frequency of public TCR beta family members distinguished carriers of CMV infection plus the relevant HLA type.

Per the germline V gene, SGHTA is the CDR1 and FQGTGA is the CDR2. Its CDR3 holds 17 amino acids, cysteine through phenylalanine. The DNA shown is the 51-base CDR3, in frame from base 1. The junction shows trimming of 1 base on V and 1 base on J, plus 16 bases between the germline ends. The rearrangement combines TRBV7-3 with TRBJ1-1; TRBD1 is perhaps the D gene, given 6 matching bases. Sequences were obtained from CD8+ T cells from PBMCs. The clonotype was recovered from a human donor in good health (CMV status not recorded). Some clones in this sample may be carry-over from other donors' samples. The sequenced DNA is TGTGCCAGCAGCTTAAGGACGGTCAGGGGTAAGAACACTGAAGCTTTCTTT. The resulting protein is CASSLRTVRGKNTEAFF.